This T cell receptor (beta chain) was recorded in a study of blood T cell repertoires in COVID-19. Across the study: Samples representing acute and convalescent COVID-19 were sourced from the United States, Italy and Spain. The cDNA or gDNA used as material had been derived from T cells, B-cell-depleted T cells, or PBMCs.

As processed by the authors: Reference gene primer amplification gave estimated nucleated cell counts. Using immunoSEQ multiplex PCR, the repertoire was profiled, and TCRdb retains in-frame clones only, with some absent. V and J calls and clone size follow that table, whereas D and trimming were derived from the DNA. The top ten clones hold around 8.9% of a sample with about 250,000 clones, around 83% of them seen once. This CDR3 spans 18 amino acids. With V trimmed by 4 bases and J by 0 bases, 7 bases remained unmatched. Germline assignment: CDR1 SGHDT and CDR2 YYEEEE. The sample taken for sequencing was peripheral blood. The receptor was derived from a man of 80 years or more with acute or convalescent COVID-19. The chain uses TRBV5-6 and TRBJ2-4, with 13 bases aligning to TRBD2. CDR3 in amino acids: CASSPPGLAGSAKNIQYF. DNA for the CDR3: TGTGCCAGCAGCCCCCCGGGACTAGCGGGATCAGCCAAAAACATTCAGTACTTC.